This T cell receptor beta chain originates from a study of shared T cell receptors in the human thymus. CDR3 length equals 14 residues. The germline V gene encodes CDR1 SGDLS and CDR2 YYNGEE. Trimming at V came to 2 bases and at J to 8 bases, leaving 9 bases not matched to a gene. Generated by immunoSEQ multiplex PCR, the TCRdb table keeps only in-frame clones and is missing some. The data contain some 640,000 clones, more than 70% of them seen just once; the ten biggest clones take up about 0.0094%. A further study also used this sample, focusing on human thymus T cells. This second study notes: Healthy Finnish infants undergoing corrective surgery for congenital heart defects were used as donors. In corrective heart surgery, resections were taken, and these provided the thymus tissue. Thymic as well as blood repertoires seemed to favor certain V and J genes unevenly. Thymic repertoires from unrelated individuals overlapped highly, related research reported.

The sample comprised thymocytes. The gene calls are TRBV9 and TRBJ1-1; 7 bases match TRBD1. The TCR was taken from a boy under three years old with a congenital heart defect. CDR3 loop: CASSVYDRAAEAFF. The CDR3 DNA reads as TGTGCCAGCAGCGTTTATGACAGGGCGGCCGAAGCTTTCTTT.